Following are 16 T cell receptor beta chains from one sample sequenced in a study of CD8 T cells in ankylosing spondylitis. General study results and limits: What seemed typical of ankylosing spondylitis blood was a TCR beta motif built from about 8 highly homologous variants.

Each CDR3 protein is one row after TCRdb ran MiXCR on the 5' RACE reads. Of about 400,000 distinct CDR3 sequences in the sample, about 20% were seen once. These TCRs are of unknown antigen specificity. The sample was blood, either unsorted or a sorted T cell fraction (not recorded which). Receptors were obtained from a male donor with ankylosing spondylitis.

This clonotype was picked up many times. The V and J genes are TRBV20-1 and TRBJ2-3; TRBD2 agrees at 13 bases. The V segment lost 6 bases and the J segment 6 bases; nucleotides outside the gene matches: 6. The CDR3 sequence is 14 residues long. Per germline, CDR1 DFQATT and CDR2 SNEGSKA (reference sequence). The CDR3 reads CSAGTSGTADTQYF. The CDR3 DNA reads TGCAGTGCCGGGACTAGCGGGACTGCGGATACGCAGTATTTT.

This clonotype came up a few times. The rearrangement joins TRBV7-8 to TRBJ1-1, with 9 bases lining up with TRBD1. V was clipped by 5 bases and J by 7 bases; unmatched bases: 8. The CDR3 runs to 14 residues. Germline CDR1 is SGHVS and CDR2 is FQNEAQ. The CDR3 DNA reads TGTGCCAGCAGCCACCGGACAGGGGATATTGAAGCTTTCTTT. It encodes CASSHRTGDIEAFF. The variable domain in full, completed from reference TRBV7-8 and TRBJ1-1, reads GAGVSQSPRYKVAKRGQDVALRCDPISGHVSLFWYQQALGQGPEFLTYFQNEAQLDKSGLPSDRFFAERPEGSVSTLKIQRTQQEDSAVYLCASSHRTGDIEAFFGQGTRLTVV.

The chain couples TRBV7-2 to TRBJ2-7; no clear D. Trimming pared 1 base from V and 6 bases from J, leaving 19 bases between. The CDR3 extends over 16 amino acids. Germline V gives CDR1 SGHTA, CDR2 FQGNSA. In DNA form, the CDR3 reads TGTGCCAGCAGCTTAGTCGGCTCGAAGGTTGGTTCCGAGCAGTACTTC. Translation gives CASSLVGSKVGSEQYF.

V is TRBV20-1 and J is TRBJ1-2; D is perhaps TRBD1 (6 bases). V was shortened by 6 bases and J by 12 bases, with 14 bases between the two germline ends. Germline V gives CDR1 DFQATT, CDR2 SNEGSKA (reference sequence). CDR3 size: 10 residues. The CDR3 is CSATGTGHTF. CDR3 sequence (DNA): TGCAGTGCCACAGGGACGGGTCACACCTTC.

This clonotype appeared a few times. The chain links TRBV20-1 to TRBJ2-7; TRBD2 matches at 11 bases. Trimming took 6 bases from V and 3 from J; bases not matched to a gene: 7. Germline-derived CDR1 and CDR2 are DFQATT and SNEGSKA (reference sequence). This CDR3 region has 14 residues. The CDR3 is CSAPTSGSLYEQYF. CDR3 sequence (DNA): TGCAGTGCCCCAACTAGCGGGAGTCTCTACGAGCAGTACTTC.

In this sample, this clonotype turned up many times. The CDR3, as DNA: TGTGCCAGCAGCAAGAACGTACTGGGTGAGCAGTACTTC. Its protein product is CASSKNVLGEQYF. V gene TRBV11-2 combines with J gene TRBJ2-7; D ambiguous. The V end was cut by 5 bases, the J end by 7 bases, with 15 bases between. The CDR3 is made up of 13 amino acids. CDR1 and CDR2 (germline): SGHAT, FQNNGV.

The chain joins TRBV5-1 to TRBJ2-2; D remains ambiguous. The CDR3 has 16 amino acids. Germline assignment: CDR1 SGHRS and CDR2 YFSETQ. V lost 0 bases and J lost 0, with 9 bases in between. CDR3 in DNA: TGCGCCAGCAGCTTGGTAGCTGGACCGAACACCGGGGAGCTGTTTTTT. This codes for CASSLVAGPNTGELFF.

This clonotype was seen only a few times. V gene TRBV15 combines with J gene TRBJ1-5, with 10 bases matching TRBD1. CDR1 and CDR2 from the germline V gene are LNHNV and YYDKDF (reference sequence). The CDR3 consists of 15 residues. V was clipped by 1 base and J by 9 bases; unmatched bases: 6. As DNA, the CDR3 is TGTGCCACCAGCAGAGGGGACAGGGGATATTCGCCCCAGCATTTT. Residues: CATSRGDRGYSPQHF.

This clonotype turned up a few times. V and J are TRBV5-5 and TRBJ1-2, with D unclear. Germline CDR1 is SGHKS and CDR2 is YYEKEE (reference sequence). V was clipped by 0 bases and J by 8 bases, with 11 bases between them. The CDR3 has 13 amino acids. The CDR3 reads CASSLVSGGGYTF. CDR3 nucleotides: TGTGCCAGCAGCTTGGTCTCCGGAGGAGGCTACACCTTC. The full variable domain, rest sourced from reference TRBV5-5 and TRBJ1-2, is DAGVTQSPTHLIKTRGQQVTLRCSPISGHKSVSWYQQVLGQGPQFIFQYYEKEERGRGNFPDRFSARQFPNYSSELNVNALLLGDSALYLCASSLVSGGGYTFGSGTRLTVV.

The genes are TRBV6-5 and TRBJ1-1; D gene unclear. The V end was cut by 6 bases, the J end by 1 base, with 6 bases between. The CDR3 consists of 12 residues. The germline V gene has CDR1 MNHEY and CDR2 SVGAGI. CDR3 loop: CASRNGNTEAFF. CDR3 coding DNA: TGTGCCAGCAGAAATGGGAACACTGAAGCTTTCTTT.

This clonotype was counted a few times. The gene calls are TRBV28 and TRBJ2-1; 10 positions match TRBD1. Germline trimming cut 8 bases from V and 3 bases from J; bases unmatched to any gene: 4. This CDR3 contains 14 residues. Looked up from germline, CDR1 is MDHEN and CDR2 is SYDVKM. The DNA of the CDR3 is TGTGCCAGCGGCGGGACAGGGGTCTACAATGAGCAGTTCTTC. This codes for CASGGTGVYNEQFF.

This clonotype has a handful of counts. The chain joins TRBV9 to TRBJ2-2; D not certain. The CDR3 sequence is 14 residues long. The V gene's germline CDR1 is SGDLS and CDR2 YYNGEE. Trimming took off 3 bases at V and 8 bases at J, with 14 bases between the two ends. CDR3 sequence (DNA): TGTGCCAGCAGCGCGGGCGCTGCTTGGGGGGAGCTGTTTTTT. This encodes CASSAGAAWGELFF.

The chain recombines TRBV6-5 with TRBJ2-5; weak D call: TRBD2 (5 bases). The CDR3 has 15 residues. The V gene's germline CDR1 is MNHEY and CDR2 SVGAGI. Trimming stripped 4 bases from V and 3 bases from J, with 15 bases between. The CDR3 nucleotides read TGTGCCAGCAGTTTCACGGGAATTTTAGAAGAGACCCAGTACTTC. Translating gives CASSFTGILEETQYF.

The gene calls are TRBV3-1 and TRBJ2-3; 8 bases are a match to TRBD2. Germline V gene sequence: CDR1 LGHDT, CDR2 YNNKEL (reference sequence). CDR3 length equals 15 residues. V lost 3 bases and J lost 1; bases outside the gene matches: 3. The CDR3 DNA sequence: TGTGCCAGCAGCCATAGCGGGGATGGCACAGATACGCAGTATTTT. This encodes CASSHSGDGTDTQYF.

The J gene is TRBJ2-7, the V gene TRBV6-4, with 12 bases identical to TRBD2. J gave up 3 bases and V 9 bases, and 12 bases lay outside the gene matches. The CDR3 covers 16 residues. Germline loops: CDR1 MRHNA, CDR2 SNTAGT. In DNA, the CDR3 is TGTGCCAGTTGGACTAGCGGGGCCGGGGCCTTCTACGAGCAGTACTTC. Translation gives CASWTSGAGAFYEQYF.

The sample holds many counts of this clonotype. This chain links TRBV27 with TRBJ2-1; perhaps TRBD1 as D (6 bases). The V gene's germline CDR1 is MNHEY and CDR2 SMNVEV (reference sequence). V lost 6 bases and J lost 0, with 15 bases in between. The CDR3 has 16 residues. CDR3 loop: CASSQGQMSSYNEQFF. CDR3 coding DNA: TGTGCCAGCAGCCAGGGACAAATGAGCTCCTACAATGAGCAGTTCTTC.